The clone carrying this T cell receptor beta chain was detected ten times or more. The antigen is undetermined. Per the original data handling: Counting gave a median of around 89,000 TCRs per sample, with values ranging from 23,224 to 690,600. TCRdb processed the RACE reads anew with MiXCR; each CDR3 protein has one entry. Here the V and J calls rest on TCRdb's processing, not on the authors' analysis. The sample lists about 42,000 distinct CDR3 sequences; 9.5% to 10% were seen once. These data belong to a study of human T cells and chemical hapten exposure. About the study: Upper back patch tests used 0.01% DPC, scored after 6 days.

General study points: Healthy individuals' immune responses may differ from those of donors, who had alopecia.

Stated time point: patch test 2, 6 weeks after DPC sensitization. Treatment: therapeutic diphenylcyclopropenone sensitization with weekly scalp DPC. Total RNA extraction was carried out from unfractionated whole blood. Germline V gene lookup returns CDR1 LNHDA and CDR2 SQIVND (reference sequence). This CDR3 comprises 16 residues. The V segment lost 1 base and the J segment 3 bases; nucleotides outside the gene matches: 5. The specimen was whole blood, collected in connection with sensitization to the hapten diphenylcyclopropenone (DPC). The genes are TRBV19 and TRBJ2-3; 9 positions agree with TRBD1. This TCR was sampled from a young woman with alopecia areata. Some clones in this sample may be carry-over from other donors' samples. CDR3: CASSIGRDRVTDTQYF. For the CDR3, the DNA is TGTGCCAGTAGTATAGGTCGGGACAGGGTGACAGATACGCAGTATTTT.